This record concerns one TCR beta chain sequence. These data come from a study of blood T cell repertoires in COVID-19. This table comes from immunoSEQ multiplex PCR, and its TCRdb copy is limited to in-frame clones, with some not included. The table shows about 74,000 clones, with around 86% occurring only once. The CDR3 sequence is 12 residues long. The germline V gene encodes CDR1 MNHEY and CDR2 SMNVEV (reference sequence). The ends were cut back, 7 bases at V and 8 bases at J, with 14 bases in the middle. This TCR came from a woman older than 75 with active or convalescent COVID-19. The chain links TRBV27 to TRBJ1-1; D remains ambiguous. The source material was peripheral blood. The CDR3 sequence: CASKPGSREAFF. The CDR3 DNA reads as TGTGCCAGCAAACCGGGGAGCCGGGAAGCTTTCTTT.